This TCR beta chain was sequenced in a study of PD-L1 blockade in urothelial cancer. About the study: T cells numbered a median of approximately 140,000 in the blood samples.

Libraries were prepared by immunoSEQ multiplex PCR; TCRdb keeps only in-frame clonotypes and omits some of them. The table includes under 40,000 clones, about 79% detected once. V was pared by 1 base and J by 3 bases, with 1 base of the junction left unmatched. The CDR3 length is 14 residues. Germline lookup yields CDR1 SGHDT and CDR2 YYEEEE. This rearrangement joins TRBV5-6 to TRBJ1-3, with 7 bases matching TRBD1. The origin of this receptor is a man in his sixties with urothelial cancer. The sample in question was PBMCs, obtained around atezolizumab (anti-PD-L1) treatment. CDR3 sequence reads: CASSLRGLGNTIYF. The CDR3 DNA reads as TGTGCCAGCAGCTTGAGGGGGCTTGGAAACACCATATATTTT. Drawing the rest from reference TRBV5-6 and TRBJ1-3, the complete variable domain is DAGVTQSPTHLIKTRGQQVTLRCSPKSGHDTVSWYQQALGQGPQFIFQYYEEEERQRGNFPDRFSGHQFPNYSSELNVNALLLGDSALYLCASSLRGLGNTIYFGEGSWLTVV.